A single sample is the source of the 8 T cell receptor beta chains below, sequenced in a study of T-cell reconstitution after alpha-beta-depleted transplantation in children. The library targeted TCRbeta and was prepared with unique molecular identifiers. TCRdb re-derived calls from the PCR reads in MiXCR, one entry per CDR3 protein. The sample records fewer than 550,000 distinct CDR3 sequences, 15% to 20% being singletons. Source: PBMCs, mostly from graft donor cells, taken 360 days after TCRalphabeta/CD19-depleted stem cell transplant. Receptors were obtained from a boy in the first two years of life who had a stem cell transplant for Wiskott-Aldrich syndrome, so the T cells may come from the graft donor.

DNA for the CDR3: TGTGCCAGCTCACCACCGATCAGGTCCCTTCGCGAGCAGTACTTC. It yields the protein CASSPPIRSLREQYF. The V and J genes are TRBV18 and TRBJ2-7; no clear D gene. This CDR3 spans 15 amino acids. The V end was cut by 0 bases, the J end by 6 bases, with 15 bases between. Germline values: CDR1 KGHSH, CDR2 LQKENI.

This clonotype appeared a few times. The chain carries TRBV12-3 or TRBV12-4 and TRBJ2-1; 8 positions agree with TRBD2. Losses at the gene ends were 6 bases for V and 6 bases for J; bases not matched to a gene: 13. The CDR3 is 16 amino acids. The CDR3 reads CASRPSGGLAGNEQFF. CDR3 nucleotides: TGTGCCAGCAGACCTTCCGGTGGGCTAGCGGGCAATGAGCAGTTCTTC.

The gene calls are TRBV12-3 or TRBV12-4 and TRBJ2-1; 13 bases line up with TRBD2. The CDR3 runs to 15 residues. With 5 bases clipped from V and 15 bases from J, the junction kept 13 bases outside the gene matches. The CDR3 coding sequence is TGTGCCAGCAGTCCACGGACTAGCGGGAGCCCCCGTTTGTTCTTC. Its translation: CASSPRTSGSPRLFF.

The CDR3 DNA follows: TGTGCCAGCAGCAAAGAGGCGGGAGGGCCACGTTATTACAATGAGCAGTTCTTC. Amino acid sequence: CASSKEAGGPRYYNEQFF. This chain uses TRBV21-1 with TRBJ2-1; the table calls TRBD2, which could not be checked here. TRBV21-1 is classified as a pseudogene. CDR3 size: 18 residues.

The V call is TRBV4-1, the J call TRBJ2-4; D call uncertain. The CDR3 totals 16 residues. In germline, CDR1 is MGHRA, CDR2 YSYEKL. V was trimmed by 3 bases and J by 1 base, leaving 13 bases between them. The CDR3 coding sequence is TGCGCCAGCAGCCACCCTCGGCAGGTTGCCAAAAACATTCAGTACTTC. Its protein product is CASSHPRQVAKNIQYF.

This chain uses TRBV20-1 with TRBJ2-1; 11 bases match TRBD2. The CDR3 covers 15 residues. Unmatched junction bases numbered 7, after V lost 5 bases and J lost 4 bases. Germline V gives CDR1 DFQATT, CDR2 SNEGSKA (reference sequence). CDR3 sequence: CSAAVLAGAYNEQFF. In DNA form, the CDR3 reads TGCAGTGCTGCCGTACTAGCGGGAGCATACAATGAGCAGTTCTTC.

This clonotype was detected only a few times. The chain links TRBV29-1 to TRBJ2-7, with 8 bases matching TRBD1. The CDR3 is 15 amino acids. Per the germline V gene, CDR1 is SQVTM and CDR2 is ANQGSEA. The V and J ends lost 0 bases and 3 bases, in that order; junction bases with no gene match: 7. CDR3 DNA: TGCAGCGTTGAAGATTGGGGGACAGGCCACTACGAGCAGTACTTC. It translates to CSVEDWGTGHYEQYF.

This clonotype came up many times. V usage is TRBV24-1 and J usage is TRBJ2-1, with 8 nucleotides matching TRBD2. CDR1 is KGHDR, CDR2 SFDVKD, per germline. This CDR3 region has 18 residues. The V and J ends lost 1 base and 0 bases, in that order; junction bases with no gene match: 7. The CDR3 bases are TGTGCCACCAGTGATTTCTATAGCGGGATTGGCTCCTACAATGAGCAGTTCTTC. Translating it yields CATSDFYSGIGSYNEQFF.